This passage covers 11 T cell receptor beta chains from one sample sequenced in a study of shared T cell receptors in the human thymus. Generated by immunoSEQ multiplex PCR, the TCRdb table keeps only in-frame clones and is missing some. This sample yields some 660,000 clones, of which around 87% are seen a single time; 0.0094% belongs to the top ten. This sample was shared with a second study, whose subject was human thymus T cells.

Sequencing used thymocytes. These receptors were collected from a boy under two years old with a congenital heart defect.

V and J are TRBV29-1 and TRBJ2-1, with 8 bases fitting TRBD2. Trimming cost V 8 bases and J 1 base; bases outside gene matches: 7. Germline V CDR1 and CDR2: SQVTM, ANQGSEA. CDR3 length equals 14 residues. The CDR3 is CSTCPGGSYNEQFF. The CDR3 DNA reads as TGCAGCACCTGTCCGGGAGGGTCCTACAATGAGCAGTTCTTC.

The V call is TRBV5-1, the J call TRBJ2-7, with a tentative D call TRBD1 (6 bases). The V gene's germline CDR1 is SGHRS and CDR2 YFSETQ. This CDR3 region has 16 residues. The ends were cut back, 3 bases at V and 2 bases at J, with 18 bases in the middle. The CDR3 sequence: CASSSDPTGFTYEQYF. Here the CDR3 DNA reads TGCGCCAGCAGCTCGGACCCTACAGGGTTCACCTACGAGCAGTACTTC.

This rearrangement joins TRBV6-5 to TRBJ1-2; 9 bases are a match to TRBD1. The length of the CDR3 is 14 residues. The J segment lost 4 bases and the V segment lost 6 bases, leaving 6 bases of the junction unmatched. The germline CDR1 and CDR2 sequences are MNHEY and SVGAGI. The CDR3: CASRPDRGGYGYTF. The CDR3 DNA is TGTGCCAGCAGACCTGACAGGGGGGGCTATGGCTACACCTTC.

V and J are TRBV28 and TRBJ1-1, with a tentative D call TRBD1 (6 bases). V was pared by 3 bases and J by 7 bases, with 9 bases between. CDR3 size: 12 residues. CDR1 is MDHEN, CDR2 SYDVKM, per germline. CDR3 loop: CASSFGTIEAFF. The CDR3 nucleotides are TGTGCCAGCAGTTTTGGGACAATTGAAGCTTTCTTT.

This clone occurred a few times. V and J are TRBV6-1 and TRBJ2-7, with unresolved D. CDR3 length: 13 residues. Trimming removed 6 bases at V and 3 bases at J, with 12 bases between. Germline assignment: CDR1 MNHNS and CDR2 SASEGT. The CDR3 region has the DNA TGTGCCAGCAGAGATACAGATTTCTACGAGCAGTACTTC. Its translation: CASRDTDFYEQYF.

CDR3 region: CASSLSPKRYRTNEKLFF. The CDR3 DNA is TGTGCCAGCAGCTTATCCCCGAAGAGATACCGAACTAATGAAAAACTGTTTTTT. This chain uses TRBV11-1 with TRBJ1-4; D uncertain. V gave up 2 bases and J gave up 1 base, with 17 bases separating them. This CDR3 region has 18 residues. The germline V gene encodes CDR1 SGHAT and CDR2 FQDESV (reference sequence).

On this clone: Other DNA sequences from this sample encode an identical CDR3 as well. The chain employs TRBV6-5 and TRBJ1-6; D is undetermined. V lost 0 bases to trimming and J lost 2 bases, with 8 bases between them. This CDR3 contains 16 residues. Germline V CDR1 and CDR2: MNHEY, SVGAGI. CDR3 region: CASSYSEGPYNSPLHF. CDR3 DNA: TGTGCCAGCAGTTACTCCGAGGGTCCCTATAATTCACCCCTCCACTTT.

The chain recombines TRBV7-8 with TRBJ2-5; weak D call: TRBD2 (6 bases). The germline V gene encodes CDR1 SGHVS and CDR2 FQNEAQ. The length of the CDR3 is 17 residues. Deletions cut 4 bases from V and 6 bases from J, with 24 bases between. This chain's CDR3 is CASSSLTGTPLRKTQYF. Here the CDR3 DNA reads TGTGCCAGCAGCTCCCTAACCGGGACTCCCCTAAGGAAGACCCAGTACTTC.

This clone was observed once. The chain has TRBV25-1 and TRBJ1-2, with D possibly matching TRBD1 (5 bases). The CDR3 runs to 14 residues. Germline V gene lookup returns CDR1 MGHDK and CDR2 SYGVNS. V lost 2 bases to trimming and J lost 7 bases, with 14 bases between them. CDR3 coding DNA: TGTGCCAGCAGTGAAGCGGGGGGGTCGGGTGGCTACACCTTC. This sequence encodes CASSEAGGSGGYTF.

The V call is TRBV18, the J call TRBJ1-4; weak D call: TRBD1 (6 bases). The germline V and J ends were trimmed by 3 bases and 5 bases, with 22 bases remaining between them. Germline values: CDR1 KGHSH, CDR2 LQKENI. This CDR3 comprises 18 residues. CDR3 loop: CASSPLDRPTVENEKLFF. The CDR3 DNA reads TGTGCCAGCTCACCTTTAGACAGGCCTACCGTAGAAAATGAAAAACTGTTTTTT. Looking up the rest from reference TRBV18 and TRBJ1-4 gives the full variable domain: NAGVMQNPRHLVRRRGQEARLRCSPMKGHSHVYWYRQLPEEGLKFMVYLQKENIIDESGMPKERFSAEFPKEGPSILRIQQVVRGDSAAYFCASSPLDRPTVENEKLFFGSGTQLSVL.

The chain joins TRBV5-1 to TRBJ2-7; TRBD2 agrees at 7 bases. Germline V gives CDR1 SGHRS, CDR2 YFSETQ. The CDR3 is 16 amino acids. V dropped 0 bases and J dropped 2; count of bases not matched to a gene: 8. The CDR3 DNA follows: TGCGCCAGCAGCTTGGGCGGAGTGGGGGGGACCTACGAGCAGTACTTC. Protein: CASSLGGVGGTYEQYF.